The source of this T cell receptor beta chain is a study of blood T cell repertoires in COVID-19. For the study at large: Sources were T cells, B-cell-depleted T cells, or PBMCs; the material itself was cDNA or gDNA.

V lost 5 bases to trimming and J lost 4 bases; unmatched junction nucleotides: 11. Germline CDR1 reads SQVTM; CDR2 reads ANQGSEA. This CDR3 region has 16 residues. Using immunoSEQ multiplex PCR, the repertoire was profiled, and TCRdb retains in-frame clones only, with some absent. Of 96,000 or so clones in the sample, roughly 84% were seen once. V and J are TRBV29-1 and TRBJ2-1; 10 positions match TRBD2. The sample taken for sequencing was peripheral blood. The source of this sequence is a woman at least 80 years old with acute or convalescent COVID-19. The CDR3 DNA sequence: TGCAGCGTTAAAGCTATGAGCGGGAGGGAGTACAATGAGCAGTTCTTC. Encoded protein: CSVKAMSGREYNEQFF.